These 27 T cell receptor beta chains were sequenced from one sample in a study of T cell repertoires in cytomegalovirus infection (dated by TCRdb to between 2019 and 2020). The listed sequencing device is Illumina HiSeq 1500. Through fastp at Q25 and MiXCR, TCRdb rebuilt clones from the public reads, retaining in-frame beta chains. When rows share a CDR3 protein, they turn into one entry using the most common DNA and genes. The sample table holds about 220,000 distinct CDR3 sequences, of which around 40% were seen once. 55% to 60% of the sample is taken by the ten largest. No antigen has been identified for these receptors. The sample's treatment or condition label, decoded: in vitro stimulation with specific CMV peptide epitopes to enrich CMV-specific T cells. The material sequenced was CD8+ T cells from cultured PBMCs, taken from culture after CMV antigen stimulation. These receptors were collected from a human donor in good health (CMV status not recorded). Some clones in this sample may be carry-over from other donors' samples.

A few counts support this clonotype. This sequence joins TRBV7-6 and TRBJ2-5, with 10 bases that match TRBD2. The CDR3 consists of 15 residues. Germline V lookup: CDR1 SGHVS, CDR2 FNYEAQ. Losses at the gene ends were 3 bases for V and 2 bases for J; bases not matched to a gene: 3. The CDR3 nucleotides are TGTGCCAGCAGCTTGCTAGCGGGGGAACAAGAGACCCAGTACTTC. This gives the protein CASSLLAGEQETQYF.

The sample holds a few counts of this clonotype. J is TRBJ2-2 and V is TRBV27; D gene unclear. V was trimmed by 5 bases and J by 6 bases, leaving 7 bases between them. Germline V CDR1 and CDR2: MNHEY, SMNVEV (reference sequence). The CDR3 totals 12 residues. For the CDR3, the DNA is TGTGCCAGCAGTGGAAGGGCCGGGGAGCTGTTTTTT. As protein: CASSGRAGELFF.

CDR3 bases: TGTGCCAGCAGCCCATGGGAGGGGAACACCGGGGAGCTGTTTTTT. Its translation: CASSPWEGNTGELFF. V and J are TRBV7-3 and TRBJ2-2; 7 nucleotides align to TRBD2. Germline assignment: CDR1 SGHTA and CDR2 FQGTGA. J was trimmed by 1 base and V by 5 bases; bases with no gene match: 4. The CDR3 length is 15 residues.

V usage is TRBV27 and J usage is TRBJ1-4; no definite D call. Trimming took off 4 bases at V and 0 bases at J, with 15 bases between the two ends. The CDR3 extends over 17 amino acids. The germline V gene has CDR1 MNHEY and CDR2 SMNVEV (reference sequence). CDR3 nucleotide sequence: TGTGCCAGCAGTTCCTTACAAAACAGCGCAACTAATGAAAAACTGTTTTTT. It yields the protein CASSSLQNSATNEKLFF.

This clonotype has only a few counts. V usage is TRBV11-2 and J usage is TRBJ2-3; D is perhaps TRBD1 or TRBD2 (5 bases each). The V gene lost 3 bases and the J gene lost 0 bases, with 13 bases spanning the gap. Germline V gene sequence: CDR1 SGHAT, CDR2 FQNNGV. The CDR3 length is 16 residues. This CDR3 reads CASSLGRWISTDTQYF. The CDR3 DNA reads TGTGCCAGCAGCTTGGGACGGTGGATAAGCACAGATACGCAGTATTTT.

J is TRBJ2-5 and V is TRBV7-9; TRBD1 agrees at 11 bases. The CDR3 is 17 amino acids. Germline values: CDR1 SEHNR, CDR2 FQNEAQ (reference sequence). The junction had 8 bases not matched to a gene; V was cut back by 5 bases and J by 0 bases. As DNA, the CDR3 is TGTGCCAGCAGCCTTCCCCCGGGACAGGGGGACCAAGAGACCCAGTACTTC. Its translation: CASSLPPGQGDQETQYF.

This clonotype occurred a few times. J is TRBJ1-3 and V is TRBV2; unclear D gene. CDR1 and CDR2 (germline): SNHLY, FYNNEI. The CDR3 consists of 16 residues. Trimming shortened V by 1 base and J by 1 base, and 11 bases separated the two germline ends. The CDR3 DNA is TGTGCCAGCAGTGAAGTGGATTGGGCATCTGGAAACACCATATATTTT. It specifies CASSEVDWASGNTIYF.

The chain links TRBV4-1 to TRBJ2-1, with D uncertain. The V gene lost 4 bases and the J gene lost 9 bases, with 10 bases spanning the gap. The CDR3 consists of 12 residues. Germline CDR1 reads MGHRA; CDR2 reads YSYEKL. This chain's CDR3 is CASSPPTGEQFF. For the CDR3, the DNA is TGCGCCAGCAGCCCACCAACGGGTGAGCAGTTCTTC.

The chain joins TRBV7-6 to TRBJ2-7; D is unresolved. Germline CDR1 and CDR2: SGHVS and FNYEAQ. This CDR3 has 14 amino acids. V lost 8 bases to trimming and J lost 0 bases, with 14 bases between them. CDR3 loop: CASQTTELSYEQYF. As DNA, the CDR3 is TGTGCCAGCCAAACAACAGAGCTCTCCTACGAGCAGTACTTC.

This clonotype has just a few counts. The chain is built from TRBV15 and TRBJ2-2, with TRBD2 identical over 7 bases. This CDR3 has 18 residues. V dropped 5 bases and J dropped 5; count of bases not matched to a gene: 17. The germline gives CDR1 LNHNV, CDR2 YYDKDF (reference sequence). This CDR3 reads CATSPNPEERGGTGELFF. The CDR3 region has the DNA TGTGCCACCAGCCCCAATCCGGAGGAGCGCGGGGGTACCGGGGAGCTGTTTTTT.

CDR3 sequence (DNA): TGTGCCACTTCACAAGGTAGCGGGAGCCGGGGAAACACAGATACGCAGTATTTT. Protein: CATSQGSGSRGNTDTQYF. The chain carries TRBV27 and TRBJ2-3, with 9 positions matching TRBD2. Looked up from germline, CDR1 is MNHEY and CDR2 is SMNVEV (reference sequence). The CDR3 is 18 amino acids. V lost 10 bases and J lost 2; bases outside the gene matches: 19.

V and J are TRBV20-1 and TRBJ2-4; 10 bases agree with TRBD2. The CDR3 extends over 14 amino acids. Trimming at V came to 5 bases and at J to 5 bases, leaving 6 bases not matched to a gene. Germline CDR1 is DFQATT and CDR2 is SNEGSKA (reference sequence). CDR3 sequence (DNA): TGCAGTGCTGATCCCACTAGCGGGGAAAACATTCAGTACTTC. Translating gives CSADPTSGENIQYF.

This clonotype was picked up a small number of times. The genes are TRBV7-8 and TRBJ2-1, with D possibly TRBD1 on 5 matching bases. CDR1 is SGHVS and CDR2 is FQNEAQ in the germline V gene. This CDR3 spans 17 amino acids. Trimming shortened V by 6 bases and J by 0 bases, and 18 bases separated the two germline ends. This CDR3 reads CASSRGGVRSSYNEQFF. CDR3 coding DNA: TGTGCCAGCAGTAGGGGTGGGGTCCGGAGCTCCTACAATGAGCAGTTCTTC. Drawing the rest from reference TRBV7-8 and TRBJ2-1, the complete variable domain is GAGVSQSPRYKVAKRGQDVALRCDPISGHVSLFWYQQALGQGPEFLTYFQNEAQLDKSGLPSDRFFAERPEGSVSTLKIQRTQQEDSAVYLCASSRGGVRSSYNEQFFGPGTRLTVL.

The genes are TRBV7-3 and TRBJ2-3, with TRBD1 as a possible D gene (5 bases). Germline V lookup: CDR1 SGHTA, CDR2 FQGTGA. The germline V and J ends were trimmed by 1 base and 4 bases, with 9 bases remaining between them. There are 14 residues in the CDR3. The CDR3 DNA reads as TGTGCCAGCAGCTTAATCGCAGGGCCAGATACGCAGTATTTT. This codes for CASSLIAGPDTQYF.

This clonotype has a handful of counts. This rearrangement joins TRBV7-9 to TRBJ2-2; D may correspond to TRBD1 or TRBD2 (6 bases each). The length of the CDR3 is 15 residues. Germline lookup yields CDR1 SEHNR and CDR2 FQNEAQ (reference sequence). Deletions cut 4 bases from V and 1 base from J, with 10 bases between. The CDR3 here is CASSSGAVNTGELFF. The CDR3 nucleotides are TGTGCCAGCAGCTCGGGGGCCGTGAACACCGGGGAGCTGTTTTTT.

This rearrangement joins TRBV5-1 to TRBJ2-1; 7 bases are shared with TRBD1. There are 16 residues in the CDR3. J was trimmed by 1 base and V by 6 bases; bases with no gene match: 10. Germline values: CDR1 SGHRS, CDR2 YFSETQ. DNA of the CDR3: TGCGCCAGCACCTCCCTTGAGGGGGCTTCCTACAATGAGCAGTTCTTC. The encoded protein is CASTSLEGASYNEQFF.

In its sample, this clonotype was seen a few times. The V gene is TRBV7-9, the J gene TRBJ2-2; 13 bases are a match to TRBD2. Germline V gene lookup returns CDR1 SEHNR and CDR2 FQNEAQ (reference sequence). This CDR3 is 19 amino acids long. V lost 3 bases, J lost 0 bases, and 7 bases stayed unmatched. In DNA form, the CDR3 reads TGTGCCAGCAGCTTGGACGGACTAGCGGGGGTCGCGAACACCGGGGAGCTGTTTTTT. This gives the protein CASSLDGLAGVANTGELFF.

The sample holds a few counts of this clonotype. The gene calls are TRBV4-1 and TRBJ2-1; 8 nucleotides agree with TRBD2. This CDR3 is 14 amino acids long. Germline V gives CDR1 MGHRA, CDR2 YSYEKL. The junction had 5 bases not matched to a gene; V was cut back by 1 base and J by 9 bases. Written as DNA, the CDR3 is TGCGCCAGCAGCCAAGGCCTAAGCGGGGGTGAGCAGTTCTTC. Amino acids: CASSQGLSGGEQFF.

A few counts support this clonotype. This chain uses TRBV12-3 or TRBV12-4 with TRBJ2-1; D gene unclear. The CDR3 runs 14 residues. V lost 7 bases, J lost 0 bases, and 10 bases lay in between. The CDR3 loop reads CASNAATSYNEQFF. CDR3 nucleotide sequence: TGTGCCAGCAATGCTGCCACCTCCTACAATGAGCAGTTCTTC.

Remarks on this clonotype: One end of the junction is discordant with germline, which a read error may explain. V is TRBV7-2 and J is TRBJ2-6; 7 bases agree with TRBD1. This CDR3 comprises 18 residues. In germline, CDR1 is SGHTA, CDR2 FQGNSA. The CDR3 DNA follows: TGTGCCAGCAGCCTAGCCTGGGACAGTTTCTCTGGGGCCAACGTCCTGACTTTC. Translated, it gives CASSLAWDSFSGANVLTF.

V gene TRBV14 combines with J gene TRBJ2-7; D unresolved. The germline CDR1 and CDR2 sequences are SGHDN and FVKESK. The CDR3 is 12 residues long. The V end lost 9 bases, the J end lost 6 bases, and 15 bases lay between the germline ends. The CDR3 loop is CASPLHVGEQYF. The CDR3 DNA reads TGTGCCAGTCCACTCCACGTGGGCGAGCAGTACTTC.

This clonotype was seen ten or more times. CDR3 in amino acids: CASSLNVGLNQPQHF. The CDR3 bases are TGTGCCAGCAGCTTGAATGTGGGGCTCAATCAGCCCCAGCATTTT. The V and J genes are TRBV5-5 and TRBJ1-5; TRBD1 is a possible D gene (5 bases). V lost 1 base and J 3 bases, leaving 11 bases between the germline ends. The CDR3 loop spans 15 amino acids. From germline, CDR1 is SGHKS and CDR2 YYEKEE (reference sequence).

This clonotype was recorded a few times. V is TRBV28 and J is TRBJ2-7, with D possibly being TRBD2 (5 bases). The germline gives CDR1 MDHEN, CDR2 SYDVKM. V was cut by 4 bases and J by 1 base, with 17 bases left in between. The CDR3 spans 16 residues. The CDR3 DNA follows: TGTGCCAGCAGTTGGAGGCCGGGCCAAGGGTCCTACGAGCAGTACTTC. Its translation is CASSWRPGQGSYEQYF.

V and J are TRBV19 and TRBJ2-1; 9 bases map to TRBD2. Germline V gene data show CDR1 as LNHDA and CDR2 as SQIVND (reference sequence). V lost 5 bases to trimming and J lost 2 bases; unmatched junction nucleotides: 4. The CDR3 covers 15 residues. The CDR3, as DNA: TGTGCCAGTAGTGCGGGGACTAGCACCTACAATGAGCAGTTCTTC. Translated: CASSAGTSTYNEQFF.

This sequence joins TRBV19 and TRBJ2-6; D not certain. The germline V gene has CDR1 LNHDA and CDR2 SQIVND (reference sequence). With 2 bases removed from V and 0 bases from J, the gap between germline ends came to 8 bases. The CDR3 runs to 16 residues. The CDR3 loop reads CASSIRQVSGANVLTF. In nucleotides, the CDR3 is TGTGCCAGTAGTATAAGGCAGGTCTCTGGGGCCAACGTCCTGACTTTC. The whole variable domain, remainder taken from reference TRBV19 and TRBJ2-6, is DGGITQSPKYLFRKEGQNVTLSCEQNLNHDAMYWYRQDPGQGLRLIYYSQIVNDFQKGDIAEGYSVSREKKESFPLTVTSAQKNPTAFYLCASSIRQVSGANVLTFGAGSRLTVL.

V usage is TRBV28 and J usage is TRBJ2-5, with D possibly called TRBD1 or TRBD2 (6 bases each). V was cut by 7 bases and J by 4 bases, with 16 bases left in between. The germline V gene has CDR1 MDHEN and CDR2 SYDVKM. The CDR3 length is 14 residues. This CDR3 is CASKYRGVAETQYF. CDR3 in DNA: TGTGCCAGCAAATATAGGGGGGTGGCAGAGACCCAGTACTTC. Supplemented by reference TRBV28 and TRBJ2-5, the full variable domain reads DVKVTQSSRYLVKRTGEKVFLECVQDMDHENMFWYRQDPGLGLRLIYFSYDVKMKEKGDIPEGYSVSREKKERFSLILESASTNQTSMYLCASKYRGVAETQYFGPGTRLLVL.

This chain links TRBV7-9 with TRBJ2-1; TRBD2 might be the D (7 bases). The V gene's germline CDR1 is SEHNR and CDR2 FQNEAQ (reference sequence). V lost 1 base and J 2 bases, leaving 12 bases between the germline ends. The CDR3 totals 16 residues. The CDR3 sequence: CASSLESGGPYNEQFF. The CDR3 DNA follows: TGTGCCAGCAGCTTAGAGTCGGGGGGCCCCTACAATGAGCAGTTCTTC.